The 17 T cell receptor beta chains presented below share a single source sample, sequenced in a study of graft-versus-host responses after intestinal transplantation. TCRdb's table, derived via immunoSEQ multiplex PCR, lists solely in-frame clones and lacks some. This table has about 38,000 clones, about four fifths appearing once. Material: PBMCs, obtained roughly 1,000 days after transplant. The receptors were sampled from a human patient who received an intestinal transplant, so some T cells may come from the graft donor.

In DNA, the CDR3 is TGTGCCAGCAGCCGGAATTGGCGGGGTTGGCGGTCCGTCGCAGATACGCAGTATTTT. As protein: CASSRNWRGWRSVADTQYF. The chain recombines TRBV4-2 with TRBJ2-3; D is perhaps TRBD2 (6 bases). Germline CDR1 LGHNA, CDR2 YNFKEQ. V lost 4 bases to trimming and J lost 4 bases, with 27 bases between them. The CDR3 length is 19 residues.

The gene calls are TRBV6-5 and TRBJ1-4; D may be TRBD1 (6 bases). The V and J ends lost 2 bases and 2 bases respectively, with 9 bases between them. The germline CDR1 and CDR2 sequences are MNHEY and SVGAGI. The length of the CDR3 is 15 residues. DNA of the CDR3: TGTGCCAGCAGTTACGAGGGGGGGACTAATGAAAAACTGTTTTTT. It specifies CASSYEGGTNEKLFF.

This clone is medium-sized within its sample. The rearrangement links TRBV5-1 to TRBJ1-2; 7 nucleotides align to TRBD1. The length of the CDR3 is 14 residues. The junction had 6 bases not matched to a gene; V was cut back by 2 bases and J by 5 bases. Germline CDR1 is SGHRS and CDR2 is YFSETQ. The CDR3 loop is CASSFEGGAYGYTF. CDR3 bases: TGCGCCAGCAGCTTCGAAGGGGGCGCATATGGCTACACCTTC.

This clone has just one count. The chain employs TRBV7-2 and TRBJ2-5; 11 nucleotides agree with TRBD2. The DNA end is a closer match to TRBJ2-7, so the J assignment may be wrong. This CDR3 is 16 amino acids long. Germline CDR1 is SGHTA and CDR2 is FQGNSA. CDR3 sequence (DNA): TGTGCCAGCAGCTTAGACGGGACTAGCGGTATTTACGAGCAGTACTTC. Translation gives CASSLDGTSGIYEQYF.

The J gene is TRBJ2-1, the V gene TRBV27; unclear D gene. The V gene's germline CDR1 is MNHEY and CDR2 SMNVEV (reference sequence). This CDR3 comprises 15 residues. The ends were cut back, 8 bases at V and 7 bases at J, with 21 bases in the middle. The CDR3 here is CASSRAAPPRNEQFF. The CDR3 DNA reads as TGTGCCAGCTCCCGGGCCGCCCCTCCACGGAATGAGCAGTTCTTC.

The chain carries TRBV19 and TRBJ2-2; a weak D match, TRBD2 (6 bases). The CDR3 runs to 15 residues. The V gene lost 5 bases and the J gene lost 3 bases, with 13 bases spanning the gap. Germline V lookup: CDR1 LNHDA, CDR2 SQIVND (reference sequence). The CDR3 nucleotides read TGTGCCAGTAGTTCCCCGGCGGGGCACACCGGGGAGCTGTTTTTT. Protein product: CASSSPAGHTGELFF.

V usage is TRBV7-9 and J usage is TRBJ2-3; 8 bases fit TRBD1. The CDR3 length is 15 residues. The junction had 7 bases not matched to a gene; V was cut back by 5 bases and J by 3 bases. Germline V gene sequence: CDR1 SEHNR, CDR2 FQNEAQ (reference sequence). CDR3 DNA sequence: TGTGCCAGCAGCCGTGGGCAGGGGGCGACAGATACGCAGTATTTT. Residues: CASSRGQGATDTQYF.

The CDR3: CASSGQGPGNTEAFF. For the CDR3, the DNA is TGTGCCAGCAGTGGACAGGGGCCTGGGAACACTGAAGCTTTCTTT. This sequence joins TRBV6-1 and TRBJ1-1; 8 nucleotides line up with TRBD1. Per germline, CDR1 MNHNS and CDR2 SASEGT. The CDR3 runs to 15 residues. V gave up 4 bases and J gave up 1 base; unmatched junction bases: 5.

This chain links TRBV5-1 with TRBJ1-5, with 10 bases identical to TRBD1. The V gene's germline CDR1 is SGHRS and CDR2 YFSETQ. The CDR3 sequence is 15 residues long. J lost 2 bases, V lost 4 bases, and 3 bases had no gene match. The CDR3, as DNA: TGCGCCAGCAGCGAAGGGACAGGGGGCAATCAGCCCCAGCATTTT. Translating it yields CASSEGTGGNQPQHF.

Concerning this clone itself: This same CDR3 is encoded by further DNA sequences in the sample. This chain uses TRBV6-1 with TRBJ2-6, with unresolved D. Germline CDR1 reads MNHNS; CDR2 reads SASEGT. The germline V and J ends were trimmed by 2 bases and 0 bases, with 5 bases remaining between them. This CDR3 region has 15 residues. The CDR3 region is CASSELDSGANVLTF. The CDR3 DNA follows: TGTGCCAGCAGTGAACTGGACTCTGGGGCCAACGTCCTGACTTTC.

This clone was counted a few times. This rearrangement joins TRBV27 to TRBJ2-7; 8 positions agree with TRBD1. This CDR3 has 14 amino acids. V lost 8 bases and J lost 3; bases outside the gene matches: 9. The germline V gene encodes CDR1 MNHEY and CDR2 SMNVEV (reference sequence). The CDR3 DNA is TGTGCCAGCCGCCGGGCAGGGGGCCGCTACGAGCAGTACTTC. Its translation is CASRRAGGRYEQYF.

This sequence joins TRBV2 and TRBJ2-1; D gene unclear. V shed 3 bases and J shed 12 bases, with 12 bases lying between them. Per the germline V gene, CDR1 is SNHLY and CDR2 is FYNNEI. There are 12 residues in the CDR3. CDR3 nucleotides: TGTGCCAGCAGTGAGGCCTCCTTGGGGCAGTTCTTC. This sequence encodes CASSEASLGQFF.

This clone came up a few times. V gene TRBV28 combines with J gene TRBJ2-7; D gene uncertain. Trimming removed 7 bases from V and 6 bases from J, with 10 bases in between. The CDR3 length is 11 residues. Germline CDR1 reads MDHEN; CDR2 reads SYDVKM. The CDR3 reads CASKKGSEQYF. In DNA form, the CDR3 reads TGTGCCAGCAAAAAGGGCTCCGAGCAGTACTTC.

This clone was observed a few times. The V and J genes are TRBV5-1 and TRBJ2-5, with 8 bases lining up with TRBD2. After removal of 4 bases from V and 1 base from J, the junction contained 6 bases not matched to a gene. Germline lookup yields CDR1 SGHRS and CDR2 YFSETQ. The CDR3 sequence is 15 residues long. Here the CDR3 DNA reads TGCGCCAGCAGCCTCAGCACTAGCGGCCAAGAGACCCAGTACTTC. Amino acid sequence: CASSLSTSGQETQYF.

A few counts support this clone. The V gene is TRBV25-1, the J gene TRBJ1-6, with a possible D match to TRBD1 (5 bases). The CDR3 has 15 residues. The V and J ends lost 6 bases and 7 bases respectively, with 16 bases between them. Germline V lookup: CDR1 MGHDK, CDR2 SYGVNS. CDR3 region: CASSRQSGENSPLHF. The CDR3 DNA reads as TGTGCCAGCAGCCGCCAGTCGGGGGAGAATTCACCCCTCCACTTT.

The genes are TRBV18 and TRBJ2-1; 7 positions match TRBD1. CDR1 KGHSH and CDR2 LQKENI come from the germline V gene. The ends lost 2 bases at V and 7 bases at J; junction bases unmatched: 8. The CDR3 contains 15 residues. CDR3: CASSPRQGETNEQFF. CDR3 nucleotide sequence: TGTGCCAGCTCACCAAGGCAGGGGGAGACGAATGAGCAGTTCTTC. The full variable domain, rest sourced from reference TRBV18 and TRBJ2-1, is NAGVMQNPRHLVRRRGQEARLRCSPMKGHSHVYWYRQLPEEGLKFMVYLQKENIIDESGMPKERFSAEFPKEGPSILRIQQVVRGDSAAYFCASSPRQGETNEQFFGPGTRLTVL.

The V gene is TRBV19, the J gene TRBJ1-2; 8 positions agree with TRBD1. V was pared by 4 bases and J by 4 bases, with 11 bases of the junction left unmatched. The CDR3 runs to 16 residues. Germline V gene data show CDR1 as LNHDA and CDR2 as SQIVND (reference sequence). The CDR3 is CASSRRTGLAGYGYTF. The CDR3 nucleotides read TGTGCCAGTAGTAGGAGGACAGGGCTGGCCGGCTATGGCTACACCTTC.